Below are 31 T cell receptor beta chains sequenced from a single sample in a study of CD8 T cells in ankylosing spondylitis. Each CDR3 protein gets one entry after TCRdb re-called the 5' RACE reads with MiXCR. The sample carries under 300,000 distinct CDR3 sequences, 15% to 20% recorded once. Sequenced sample: blood, either unsorted or a sorted T cell fraction (not recorded which). The receptors shown here come from a male donor with ankylosing spondylitis or in good health (not recorded which).

This clonotype was seen more than once but under ten times. This chain links TRBV12-3 or TRBV12-4 with TRBJ2-5; tentative D call: TRBD1 (6 bases). The germline V and J ends were trimmed by 6 bases and 2 bases, with 16 bases remaining between them. This CDR3 spans 15 amino acids. The CDR3 DNA reads as TGTGCCAGCAGCCAAATGGACAGTCAACAAGAGACCCAGTACTTC. Residues: CASSQMDSQQETQYF.

The sample holds a few counts of this clonotype. This chain's CDR3 is CASSPRAAGANVLTF. DNA for the CDR3: TGTGCCAGCAGTCCGCGGGCAGCTGGGGCCAACGTCCTGACTTTC. The rearrangement links TRBV25-1 to TRBJ2-6, with a possible D match to TRBD2 (5 bases). Germline V gene sequence: CDR1 MGHDK, CDR2 SYGVNS. The V and J ends lost 5 bases and 2 bases respectively, with 10 bases between them. This CDR3 is built from 15 residues.

This sequence joins TRBV9 and TRBJ1-6; tentative D call: TRBD1 (6 bases). Germline values: CDR1 SGDLS, CDR2 YYNGEE. The CDR3 loop spans 15 amino acids. The ends were cut back, 3 bases at V and 8 bases at J, with 15 bases in the middle. CDR3 region: CASSADSGVDSPLHF. The DNA of the CDR3 is TGTGCCAGCAGCGCGGACAGTGGGGTTGATTCACCCCTCCACTTT.

The V and J genes are TRBV29-1 and TRBJ2-1, with 8 bases matching TRBD2. V shed 6 bases and J 2 bases; nucleotides not matched to a gene: 6. The germline CDR1 and CDR2 sequences are SQVTM and ANQGSEA. The CDR3 spans 14 residues. The CDR3 DNA sequence: TGCAGCGTCTTTAGCGGGATAACCTACAATGAGCAGTTCTTC. Translating gives CSVFSGITYNEQFF.

The chain recombines TRBV27 with TRBJ2-3, with TRBD2 matching over 15 bases. Germline V gene lookup returns CDR1 MNHEY and CDR2 SMNVEV (reference sequence). V was pared by 4 bases and J by 6 bases, with 2 bases of the junction left unmatched. CDR3 size: 15 residues. CDR3 bases: TGTGCCAGCAGTTCCGGGACTAGCGGGAGGGATACGCAGTATTTT. Encoded protein: CASSSGTSGRDTQYF.

The chain has TRBV5-6 and TRBJ1-6, with D perhaps matching TRBD1 (6 bases). V lost 3 bases, J lost 10 bases, and 8 bases lay in between. Germline values: CDR1 SGHDT, CDR2 YYEEEE. This CDR3 spans 12 amino acids. The CDR3 region has the DNA TGTGCCAGCAGCTCAGACAGGTCACCCCTCCACTTT. Amino acids: CASSSDRSPLHF.

J is TRBJ1-4 and V is TRBV27; no reliable D call. Germline assignment: CDR1 MNHEY and CDR2 SMNVEV (reference sequence). Trimming left V 2 bases short and J 5 bases short, with 18 bases between. CDR3 length equals 17 residues. The CDR3 loop is CASSLDPPGDTNEKLFF. The CDR3 region has the DNA TGTGCCAGCAGTTTAGATCCCCCGGGCGACACAAATGAAAAACTGTTTTTT.

The J gene is TRBJ2-3, the V gene TRBV5-1; D is possibly TRBD1 (5 bases). The CDR3 contains 15 residues. With 0 bases removed from V and 1 base from J, the gap between germline ends came to 9 bases. Per the germline V gene, CDR1 is SGHRS and CDR2 is YFSETQ. This chain's CDR3 is CASSLEGAGTDTQYF. In DNA, the CDR3 is TGCGCCAGCAGCTTGGAAGGGGCCGGCACAGATACGCAGTATTTT.

The chain couples TRBV19 to TRBJ2-4; 10 bases line up with TRBD2. The CDR3 length is 18 residues. Germline CDR1 is LNHDA and CDR2 is SQIVND (reference sequence). The V gene end was trimmed by 6 bases and the J gene end by 3 bases; junction bases not matched to a gene: 14. The CDR3 is CASSTLVIAGGNKNIQYF. DNA of the CDR3: TGTGCCAGTAGCACCCTTGTGATAGCGGGAGGCAACAAAAACATTCAGTACTTC.

As DNA, the CDR3 is TGCGCCAGCAGCCAAGATGGGACAGGGCGGATCGCTAAAGCTTTCTTT. Residues: CASSQDGTGRIAKAFF. The V call is TRBV4-1, the J call TRBJ1-1; 9 bases fit TRBD1. V shed 0 bases, J shed 9 bases, and the junction held 11 bases outside the gene matches. In germline, CDR1 is MGHRA, CDR2 YSYEKL. The CDR3 has 16 residues.

This clonotype was recorded many times. V usage is TRBV6-4 and J usage is TRBJ1-5; D is unclear. This CDR3 has 14 amino acids. Trimming removed 0 bases at V and 1 base at J, with 4 bases between. Germline assignment: CDR1 MRHNA and CDR2 SNTAGT. The CDR3 protein is CASSDSDSNQPQHF. The CDR3 DNA reads TGTGCCAGCAGTGACTCGGACAGCAATCAGCCCCAGCATTTT.

The sample holds a few counts of this clonotype. The chain is built from TRBV7-2 and TRBJ2-1, with 10 bases fitting TRBD2. Germline CDR1 reads SGHTA; CDR2 reads FQGNSA. Germline trimming cut 4 bases from V and 4 bases from J; bases unmatched to any gene: 7. This CDR3 has 16 residues. The CDR3 DNA is TGTGCCAGCAGCTACTCCGGGACTAGCGATTACAATGAGCAGTTCTTC. Translating it yields CASSYSGTSDYNEQFF.

The table lists this clonotype with many counts. V usage is TRBV29-1 and J usage is TRBJ2-3; D might be TRBD2 (6 bases). Trimming removed 6 bases at V and 4 bases at J, with 17 bases between. Looked up from germline, CDR1 is SQVTM and CDR2 is ANQGSEA. The CDR3 has 14 amino acids. The DNA for the CDR3 is TGCAGCGTGCCCCTGCGGGAAAGGGCAGATACGCAGTATTTT. Its protein product is CSVPLRERADTQYF.

This clonotype has only a few counts. The chain recombines TRBV4-3 with TRBJ1-1; 7 nucleotides line up with TRBD1. The V gene's germline CDR1 is LGHNA and CDR2 YSLEER. The CDR3 sequence is 14 residues long. Trimming at V came to 5 bases and at J to 6 bases, leaving 9 bases not matched to a gene. The CDR3 protein is CASSNTGAGAEAFF. The CDR3, as DNA: TGCGCCAGCAGCAACACAGGGGCCGGGGCTGAAGCTTTCTTT.

This clonotype was observed at least ten times. The rearrangement uses TRBV11-2 and TRBJ2-5, with D hard to call. Germline CDR1 is SGHAT and CDR2 is FQNNGV. The CDR3 contains 14 residues. V lost 3 bases and J lost 1, with 9 bases in between. The CDR3 coding sequence is TGTGCCAGCAGCTTTAGACGGCGCCAAGAGACCCAGTACTTC. Residues: CASSFRRRQETQYF.

This clonotype has a handful of counts. V gene TRBV6-2 or TRBV6-3 combines with J gene TRBJ2-1; possibly TRBD2 for D (5 bases). Germline values: CDR1 MNHEY, CDR2 SVGEGT. V was cut by 2 bases and J by 3 bases, with 8 bases left in between. The CDR3 sequence is 14 residues long. The CDR3 bases are TGTGCCAGCAGTTACGGCGAGGGCTACAATGAGCAGTTCTTC. Translation: CASSYGEGYNEQFF.

The sample holds a few counts of this clonotype. The chain employs TRBV12-3 or TRBV12-4 and TRBJ2-5; D not resolved. Trimming shortened V by 7 bases and J by 2 bases, and 14 bases separated the two germline ends. The CDR3 length is 14 residues. The CDR3 loop is CASTPWAGQETQYF. Here the CDR3 DNA reads TGTGCCAGCACTCCCTGGGCAGGACAAGAGACCCAGTACTTC.

The table lists this clonotype with a few counts. The rearrangement uses TRBV3-1 and TRBJ2-1; 7 bases map to TRBD2. Germline V gene lookup returns CDR1 LGHDT and CDR2 YNNKEL (reference sequence). This CDR3 has 17 amino acids. V shed 2 bases, J shed 4 bases, and the junction held 11 bases outside the gene matches. CDR3 DNA sequence: TGTGCCAGCAGCCAACCGTTGGTAGCGGGTTATTACAATGAGCAGTTCTTC. The encoded protein is CASSQPLVAGYYNEQFF.

The V and J genes are TRBV7-2 and TRBJ2-7; D is possibly TRBD1 or TRBD2 (5 bases each). Trimming shortened V by 5 bases and J by 6 bases, and 20 bases separated the two germline ends. In germline, CDR1 is SGHTA, CDR2 FQGNSA. This CDR3 has 15 amino acids. For the CDR3, the DNA is TGTGCCAGCAGCCTAATCCAGGCTGTAGGGACCGAGCAGTACTTC. This translates into CASSLIQAVGTEQYF.

This clonotype was observed a handful of times. This chain links TRBV28 with TRBJ2-3; D is undetermined. The CDR3 sequence is 17 residues long. V lost 6 bases, J lost 2 bases, and 21 bases lay in between. The germline V gene encodes CDR1 MDHEN and CDR2 SYDVKM. CDR3 sequence (DNA): TGTGCCAGCAGACCCGATGGGTCAGCCTTGAACACAGATACGCAGTATTTT. The encoded protein is CASRPDGSALNTDTQYF.

The V call is TRBV27, the J call TRBJ2-5; the match to TRBD2 covers 7 bases. The CDR3 is 18 residues long. Germline values: CDR1 MNHEY, CDR2 SMNVEV (reference sequence). J lost 5 bases, V lost 5 bases, and 20 bases had no gene match. The CDR3 loop is CASSPLAGTALMTETQYF. The DNA for the CDR3 is TGTGCCAGCAGTCCATTAGCGGGCACCGCCCTTATGACGGAGACCCAGTACTTC.

The chain employs TRBV4-3 and TRBJ2-3; D remains unclear. Germline values: CDR1 LGHNA, CDR2 YSLEER. V shed 0 bases and J shed 6 bases, with 7 bases lying between them. CDR3 length equals 13 residues. The CDR3 reads CASSQDKVDTQYF. CDR3 DNA: TGCGCCAGCAGCCAAGATAAAGTTGATACGCAGTATTTT.

In this sample, this clonotype turned up a few times. The chain employs TRBV12-3 or TRBV12-4 and TRBJ2-7, with 11 positions matching TRBD2. V shed 5 bases, J shed 3 bases, and the junction held 6 bases outside the gene matches. CDR3 length equals 15 residues. For the CDR3, the DNA is TGTGCCAGCAGTGACCAACTAGCGGGAGTCTACGAGCAGTACTTC. Its translation: CASSDQLAGVYEQYF.

The V and J genes are TRBV25-1 and TRBJ2-5, with 10 bases lining up with TRBD1. After removal of 6 bases from V and 5 bases from J, the junction contained 6 bases not matched to a gene. CDR1 is MGHDK and CDR2 is SYGVNS in the germline V gene. This CDR3 has 14 amino acids. This CDR3 is CASRALGQGETQYF. The CDR3 DNA follows: TGTGCCAGCAGGGCCCTGGGACAGGGGGAGACCCAGTACTTC. The full variable domain, in which reference TRBV25-1 and TRBJ2-5 provide the parts outside the CDR3, is EADIYQTPRYLVIGTGKKITLECSQTMGHDKMYWYQQDPGMELHLIHYSYGVNSTEKGDLSSESTVSRIRTEHFPLTLESARPSHTSQYLCASRALGQGETQYFGPGTRLLVL.

The chain joins TRBV12-3 or TRBV12-4 to TRBJ1-4; tentative D call: TRBD1 (5 bases). V lost 6 bases to trimming and J lost 1 base, with 9 bases between them. This CDR3 region has 14 residues. The CDR3 coding sequence is TGTGCCAGCAGATCAGGGATAACTAATGAAAAACTGTTTTTT. As protein: CASRSGITNEKLFF.

The chain is built from TRBV4-3 and TRBJ2-7; 11 bases are a match to TRBD2. V lost 0 bases and J lost 2; bases outside the gene matches: 3. Germline V gene lookup returns CDR1 LGHNA and CDR2 YSLEER. The CDR3 totals 16 residues. Written as DNA, the CDR3 is TGCGCCAGCAGCCAAGATGGGACTAGCGGCGCCTACGAGCAGTACTTC. It encodes CASSQDGTSGAYEQYF.

In DNA form, the CDR3 reads TGTGCCAGCAGTTTAAGCGGGACGAAGGTTGGGCAGTACTTC. As protein: CASSLSGTKVGQYF. The chain links TRBV28 to TRBJ2-7, with 7 bases aligning to TRBD2. Germline CDR1 reads MDHEN; CDR2 reads SYDVKM. V shed 2 bases and J 9 bases; nucleotides not matched to a gene: 10. CDR3 length: 14 residues.

This clonotype was detected many times. The germline gene is not matched at one end of the junction; a read error may be the cause. The V and J genes are TRBV7-6 and TRBJ2-7, with D tentatively TRBD2 (5 bases). The germline V gene has CDR1 SGHVS and CDR2 FNYEAQ. The CDR3 contains 13 residues. This chain's CDR3 is CASSLAPGNEQYF. CDR3 DNA: TGCGCCAGCAGCTTGGCCCCCGGGAACGAGCAGTACTTC.

This clonotype was counted many times. The rearrangement uses TRBV5-1 and TRBJ2-7; TRBD2 agrees at 12 bases. The germline CDR1 and CDR2 sequences are SGHRS and YFSETQ. The junction had 4 bases not matched to a gene; V was cut back by 4 bases and J by 2 bases. This CDR3 contains 15 residues. DNA for the CDR3: TGCGCCAGCAGCGACGGACTAGCGGGAACCTACGAGCAGTACTTC. This gives the protein CASSDGLAGTYEQYF.

The chain carries TRBV7-9 and TRBJ2-7, with D unclear. The germline V gene encodes CDR1 SEHNR and CDR2 FQNEAQ (reference sequence). The CDR3 loop spans 13 amino acids. The V gene lost 2 bases and the J gene lost 6 bases, with 11 bases spanning the gap. The DNA of the CDR3 is TGTGCCAGCAGCTTATCCCCCCAGCGCGAGCAGTACTTC. Amino acids: CASSLSPQREQYF.

V is TRBV6-1 and J is TRBJ2-3; 8 nucleotides match TRBD2. The CDR3 sequence is 14 residues long. Per germline, CDR1 MNHNS and CDR2 SASEGT. Unmatched junction bases numbered 4, after V lost 4 bases and J lost 4 bases. The CDR3 DNA sequence: TGTGCCAGCAGTGGAAGCGGGAGCTCAGATACGCAGTATTTT. This gives the protein CASSGSGSSDTQYF.